Many counts were recorded for the clone carrying this T cell receptor beta chain. The antigen remains undetermined. MiXCR, applied by TCRdb to the multiplex PCR reads, yields one record per CDR3 protein. The table includes approximately 13,000 distinct CDR3 sequences, 40% to 55% detected once. The V and J ends lost 9 bases and 2 bases respectively, with 16 bases between them. The CDR3 runs 14 residues. The germline V gene encodes CDR1 MDHEN and CDR2 SYDVKM. This specimen comes from a study of breast tumors, draining lymph nodes, adjacent tissues. Study-wide points: Tumor T cell lymph node origin was a supported hypothesis, not proven. Tumors had less TCR diversity than lymph nodes, more than nontumor tissue.

V and J are TRBV28 and TRBJ1-2; D call uncertain. Source material: tumor-adjacent breast tissue. This receptor was identified in a female donor with breast cancer. Some clones in this sample may be carry-over from other donors' samples. The CDR3 sequence: CASTRPRGNYGYTF. Here the CDR3 DNA reads TGTGCCAGTACTAGACCTCGAGGGAACTATGGCTACACCTTC.